In this sample, the clone carrying this T cell receptor beta chain turned up a few times. TCRdb itself ran the 5' RACE reads through MiXCR, one entry per CDR3 protein. Among under 550,000 distinct CDR3 sequences listed, around a fifth were seen once. These data originate in a study of T cells after yellow fever vaccination. Germline V gene lookup returns CDR1 SEHNR and CDR2 FQNEAQ (reference sequence). The CDR3 runs to 14 residues. Trimming shortened V by 5 bases and J by 0 bases, and 7 bases separated the two germline ends. This TCR came from a man younger than 35 who received the YFV17D yellow fever vaccine. The chain links TRBV7-9 to TRBJ1-4; D gene uncertain. The starting material was PBMCs, obtained 21 days after the first yellow fever vaccination. The CDR3: CASSRGSTNEKLFF. CDR3 nucleotide sequence: TGTGCCAGCAGCCGCGGTTCAACTAATGAAAAACTGTTTTTT.